This T cell receptor beta chain appears in the sequencing data of a study of T cells in Graves' hyperthyroidism and ophthalmopathy. V lost 5 bases and J lost 7; bases outside the gene matches: 11. The germline V gene has CDR1 SNHLY and CDR2 FYNNEI. The CDR3 is made up of 16 amino acids. Study observations and caveats: Most clonotypes expanded in thyroid above 0.001 were likewise present in blood.

TCR beta CDR3 region amplification was performed from RNA transcripts. Carried out on the TCR CDR3, a first-round RT-PCR used the HTBI primer set. TCRdb recomputed calls from the multiplex PCR reads with MiXCR, one row per CDR3 protein. Among more than 500,000 distinct CDR3 sequences listed, about 43% were seen once. About this clonotype: Its target is unknown.

The source of this sequence is an adult woman with Graves' disease, either hyperthyroidism or ophthalmopathy (not recorded which). The source material was peripheral blood or thyroid tissue (not recorded which). The chain couples TRBV2 to TRBJ2-2, with 9 bases fitting TRBD2. DNA of the CDR3: TGTGCCAGCAGTTCCCCGAGCGGGAGGCGCGGCGGGGAGCTGTTTTTT. It encodes CASSSPSGRRGGELFF.